This T cell receptor beta chain was retrieved from a study of CD8+CD57+ T cells in acquired aplastic anemia (dated by TCRdb to 2017 to 2018). Broadly, across the study: DNA extracted from sorted CD4+ and CD8+ cells had a mean of approximately 3.4 ug, with a range of about 0.2 to 30 ug. CD8+CD57+ expansion was defined as a frequency above the mean frequency observed in healthy subjects. Beyond this particular receptor, the publication reports: Between patients and healthy controls, no significant difference in CD8+ Simpson's diversity was found (P=0.060). Around 27 CD8+ CDR3 sequences were found to be shared between patients and controls, but these sequences appeared to be highly expressed in patients and within the immunodominant clones of the patients.

For CDR1 and CDR2, the germline V gene (reference sequence) lists LNHDA and SQIVND. The junction shows trimming of 1 base on V and 8 bases on J, plus 11 bases between the germline ends. The CDR3, cysteine through phenylalanine, is 13 amino acids long. The read is trimmed to its CDR3 DNA, 39 bases read in frame from base 1. Profiling of TCR beta VDJ combinations and CDR3 sequences used genomic DNA as the template. An Illumina HiSeq 2000 was the platform used for TCR repertoire sequencing. Turning to the authors' computational methods: Repertoires were assessed using TRBV/TRBJ rearrangement plots, CDR3 size and DJ length profiles, and Simpson's diversity index. The immunodominant clone was defined as the most abundant DNA sequence in deep sequencing data. CDR3 amino acid sequences were checked for sharing across subjects and were also compared against the VDJdb database and published repertoires. TCRdb's own reprocessing of the public reads used fastp at Q25 and MiXCR and kept productive beta chains. Merged by CDR3 protein, the rows form single entries marked with the most common genes and DNA. TCRdb, rather than the study authors, made the V and J calls. This sample has a few hundred thousand distinct CDR3 sequences in its table, and roughly 50% of those were observed once. The leading ten clones occupy 15% to 20% of the sample.

As to this clonotype: Its recognized antigen is unknown. The record has no base qualities; no much larger clone is one base away.

Patients chosen for sequencing had shown expansion of CD8+CD57+ cells by flow cytometry. Severe acquired aplastic anemia was diagnosed in all patients according to International Study of Aplastic Anemia and Agranulocytosis and Camitta criteria. Patients had received no therapy at the time of blood sampling. The study deep-sequenced TCR repertoires of sorted CD4+ and CD8+ blood T cells from severe aplastic anemia patients and healthy subjects. Patients were enrolled under clinicaltrials.gov protocols 00001620, 01623167, 00001397, 00071045, 00081523 and 00961064 in the USA. Ficoll-Paque density gradient centrifugation was used to isolate peripheral blood mononuclear cells. CD4+ and CD8+ T cells were sorted by FACS or magnetic beads before DNA extraction.

Specimen: sorted CD4+, CD8+, or CD8+CD57+ T cells (not recorded which) from PBMCs. The rearrangement combines TRBV19 with TRBJ1-2; confidence is insufficient to name the D gene. This TCR was recovered from a human donor with aplastic anemia. CDR3 reads: CASSIGRGYGYTF. The DNA sequence is as follows: TGTGCCAGTAGTATAGGGAGAGGGTACGGCTACACCTTC.